This TCR beta chain was profiled in a study of regulatory T cells in long-lasting Graves disease. Study observations and caveats: With a small sample size, accuracy may have been reduced.

The CDR3 contains 13 residues. The V and J ends lost 5 bases and 5 bases respectively, with 12 bases between them. CDR1 and CDR2 (germline): LNHDA, SQIVND (reference sequence). As to this clonotype: Its antigen is unknown.

Arm-PCR of CDR3 regions and iRepertoire HTBI primers were the basis on which TCR beta libraries were built. TCRdb passed the multiplex PCR reads through MiXCR, listing each CDR3 protein once. The table shows 350,000 to 550,000 distinct CDR3 sequences, with 14% to 15% occurring only once. The time point is: newly diagnosed GD, antithyroid drugs for less than 3 months. RNA isolated from PBMCs was used to make the TCR library. The same specimen was also included in a second study, on T cells in Graves' hyperthyroidism and ophthalmopathy. That work adds: The HTBI primer set was used in a first-round RT-PCR of the TCR CDR3. Classification by a 13 V-J model distinguished ophthalmopathy from stable hyperthyroidism.

The sample here was peripheral blood mononuclear cells (PBMCs), taken at new diagnosis, from a patient treated with antithyroid drugs. The V and J genes are TRBV19 and TRBJ2-5; possibly TRBD2 for D (5 bases). The TCR sequence derives from a woman aged 25 to 39 with Graves disease. The CDR3 DNA reads TGTGCCAGTAGTTCGCGGTCGGGGGAGACCCAGTACTTC. Translating gives CASSSRSGETQYF.